Below, one T cell receptor (beta chain) is given with its context. The antigen it recognizes is unknown. No base quality information exists; no much larger clone differs at one position. RNA was extracted with the RNeasy kit and roughly 0.45 to 1 ug was reverse transcribed using random hexamers. The immunoSEQ multiplex PCR assay, covering 54 Vbeta and 13 Jbeta segments, was used to amplify TCR beta CDR3 regions. Bias from PCR amplification was corrected by using a synthetic template baseline for primer optimization and for computational correction. Per the source publication's procedure: Reads were assigned to V, D and J genes according to IMGT and analyzed in immunoSEQ Analyzer, with only productive sequences retained. Clonality was calculated as one minus the Shannon entropy normalized by log2 of the number of productive unique sequences. Public and private clones were assessed among the 100 most prevalent clones of each patient and control. Susac-specific clones were defined as absent from healthy and MS cohorts, 850 to 1,300 published viral clones and other ImmuneACCESS disease sequences. TCRdb reworked the public reads: Q25 trimming with fastp, MiXCR clone assembly, productive beta chains retained. Each CDR3 protein gets just one entry, which takes the most common genes and DNA from the rows behind it. The V and J calls come from TCRdb's annotation, not from the publication. For this sample there are 50,000 to 55,000 distinct CDR3 sequences; 85% to 95% appear just once. The top ten clonotypes cover 0.75% of the sample.

The cysteine opens and the phenylalanine closes a CDR3 of 12 amino acids. The read is trimmed to its CDR3 DNA, 36 bases read in frame from base 1. CDR1 and CDR2 were assigned from the germline V gene as SGHAT and FQNNGV. The V and J ends are trimmed by 0 bases and 5 bases, leaving 4 bases between them. High-throughput TCR beta sequencing profiled peripheral blood CD8+ and CD4+ T cells from healthy donors, Susac syndrome patients and multiple sclerosis patients. The Susac syndrome patients fulfilled recently defined diagnostic criteria for either definite or probable disease. Bulk CD8+ and CD4+ T cells were purified by magnetic negative isolation, whereas CD8+ TEMRA cells were enriched by FACS. Blood was drawn into EDTA tubes, processed within 24 hours, and PBMCs were isolated by density gradient centrifugation. PBMCs intended for TCR sequencing were cryopreserved in liquid nitrogen and were subsequently thawed in a 37 degrees C water bath. The sorted or isolated CD4+, CD8+ and CD8+ TEMRA cells reached a purity of at least 90%.

The sample comes from a study of CD8 T cells in Susac syndrome (dated by TCRdb to about 2019). About the full investigation: Of the Susac syndrome patients who were sequenced, eight or nine were in clinical remission while roughly 6 had clinically active disease. Susac syndrome patients were therapy-naive, on corticosteroids (some also receiving IVIg), or on IVIg alone at blood withdrawal. The study used repertoire sequencing to test whether antigen drove CD8+ T cell activation and differentiation in Susac syndrome. Clonality of the CD8+ T cell repertoire was compared between more than 10 healthy donors, about 14 Susac syndrome patients and 15 multiple sclerosis patients.

Beyond this particular receptor, the publication reports: The study acknowledged that relatively few individuals were included in the TCR sequencing and HLA analysis. Clonal expansion was observed in Susac syndrome CD8+ repertoires, with the highest expansion in CD8+ TEMRA cells and greater expansion in clinically active than in remitting patients. Looking at Susac-specific public clones, the researchers identified sixteen in the total CD8+ repertoire and 4 or 5 in the CD8+ TEMRA repertoire.

The receptor was derived from a human donor with Susac syndrome. Material: CD8+ T cells from PBMCs. This sequence uses TRBV11-2 and TRBJ2-5; no D gene is confidently identified. The nucleotides are TGTGCCAGCAGCTTAGAGGCTGAGACCCAGTACTTC. It codes for CASSLEAETQYF. The entire variable domain, with the stretches around the CDR3 drawn from the reference TRBV11-2 and TRBJ2-5 proteins, is EAGVAQSPRYKIIEKRQSVAFWCNPISGHATLYWYQQILGQGPKLLIQFQNNGVVDDSQLPKDRFSAERLKGVDSTLKIQPAKLEDSAVYLCASSLEAETQYFGPGTRLLVL.